Here is one TCR beta chain with its context. Its target is unknown. In germline, CDR1 is SGHRS, CDR2 YFSETQ. The CDR3 consists of 16 residues. V was trimmed by 5 bases and J by 0 bases, leaving 15 bases between them. The sample is drawn from a study of PD-L1 blockade in urothelial cancer. Study-level information: Patients took up atezolizumab in 2014 at 1,200 mg intravenously every 3 weeks. Males with bladder-origin urothelial cancer made up about 90% of the roughly 29 patients.

Study results and caveats: Below-median TCR clonality that was measured in pretreatment blood predicted better survival.

The time point here: pretreatment peripheral blood. It was locally advanced or metastatic urothelial carcinoma that patients had. Sequenced by immunoSEQ multiplex PCR; TCRdb stores in-frame clones only, minus some. The table lists fewer than 40,000 clones, roughly 92% of them singletons. The origin of this receptor is a woman between 55 and 75 years old with urothelial cancer. This chain joins TRBV5-1 and TRBJ2-1; D might be TRBD2 (6 bases). Sequences were derived from PBMCs, sampled around atezolizumab (anti-PD-L1) treatment. The CDR3 region has the DNA TGCGCCAGCAGTCGACTTAGCGGAGGCTCCTACAATGAGCAGTTCTTC. Amino acids: CASSRLSGGSYNEQFF. The full variable domain, its missing parts supplied by reference TRBV5-1 and TRBJ2-1, is KAGVTQTPRYLIKTRGQQVTLSCSPISGHRSVSWYQQTPGQGLQFLFEYFSETQRNKGNFPGRFSGRQFSNSRSEMNVSTLELGDSALYLCASSRLSGGSYNEQFFGPGTRLTVL.